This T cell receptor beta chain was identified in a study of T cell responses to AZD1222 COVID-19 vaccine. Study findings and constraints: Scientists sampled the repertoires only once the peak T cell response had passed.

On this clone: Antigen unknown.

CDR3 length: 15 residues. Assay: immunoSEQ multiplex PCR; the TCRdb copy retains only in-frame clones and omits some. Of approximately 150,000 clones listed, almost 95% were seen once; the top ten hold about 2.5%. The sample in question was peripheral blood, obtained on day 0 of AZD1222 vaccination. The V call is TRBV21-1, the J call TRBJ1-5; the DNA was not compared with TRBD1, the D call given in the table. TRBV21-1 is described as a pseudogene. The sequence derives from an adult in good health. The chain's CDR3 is CASSNSGQSNQPQHF. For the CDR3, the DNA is TGTGCCAGCAGCAACTCTGGACAGAGCAATCAGCCCCAGCATTTT.